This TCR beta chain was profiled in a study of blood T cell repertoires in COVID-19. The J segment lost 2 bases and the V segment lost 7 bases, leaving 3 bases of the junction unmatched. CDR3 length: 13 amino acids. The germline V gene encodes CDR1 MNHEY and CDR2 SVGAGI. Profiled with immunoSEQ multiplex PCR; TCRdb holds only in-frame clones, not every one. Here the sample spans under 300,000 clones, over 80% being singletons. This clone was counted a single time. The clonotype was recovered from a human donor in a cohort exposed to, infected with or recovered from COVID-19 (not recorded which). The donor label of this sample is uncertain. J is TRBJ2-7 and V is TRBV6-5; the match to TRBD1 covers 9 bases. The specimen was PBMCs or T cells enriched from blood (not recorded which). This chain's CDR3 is CASTGTGTYEQYF. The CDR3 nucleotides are TGTGCCAGCACCGGGACAGGGACCTACGAGCAGTACTTC.